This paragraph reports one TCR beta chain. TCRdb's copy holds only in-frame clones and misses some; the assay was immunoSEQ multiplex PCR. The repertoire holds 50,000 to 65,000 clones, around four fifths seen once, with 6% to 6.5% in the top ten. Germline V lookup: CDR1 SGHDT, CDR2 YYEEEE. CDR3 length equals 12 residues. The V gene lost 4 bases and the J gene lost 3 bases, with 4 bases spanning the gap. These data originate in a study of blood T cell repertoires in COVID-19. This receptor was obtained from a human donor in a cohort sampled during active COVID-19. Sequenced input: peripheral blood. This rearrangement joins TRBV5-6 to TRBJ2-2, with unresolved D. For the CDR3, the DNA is TGTGCCAGCAGCCTAGACACCGGGGAGCTGTTTTTT. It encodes CASSLDTGELFF.